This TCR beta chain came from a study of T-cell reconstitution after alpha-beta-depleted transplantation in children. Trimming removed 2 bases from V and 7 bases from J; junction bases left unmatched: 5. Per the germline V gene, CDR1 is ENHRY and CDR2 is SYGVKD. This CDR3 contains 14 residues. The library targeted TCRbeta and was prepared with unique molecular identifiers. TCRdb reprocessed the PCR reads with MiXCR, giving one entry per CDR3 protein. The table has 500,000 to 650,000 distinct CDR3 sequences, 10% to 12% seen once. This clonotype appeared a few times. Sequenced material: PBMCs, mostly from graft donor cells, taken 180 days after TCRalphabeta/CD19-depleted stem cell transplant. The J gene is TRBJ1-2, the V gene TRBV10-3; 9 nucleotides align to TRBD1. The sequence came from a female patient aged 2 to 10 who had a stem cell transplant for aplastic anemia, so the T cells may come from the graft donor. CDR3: CAISERDRARGYTF. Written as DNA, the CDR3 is TGTGCCATCAGTGAGCGGGACAGGGCGCGTGGCTACACCTTC.